This T cell receptor beta chain derives from a study of T cell repertoires in cytomegalovirus infection. For the study at large: CMV infection plus the matching HLA type was flagged by public TCR beta signatures.

TCRdb redid the calling of the reads with MiXCR, one entry per CDR3 protein. The data contain approximately 190,000 distinct CDR3 sequences, roughly 28% of them singletons. Regarding this clonotype: Antigen specificity is unknown.

The CDR3 is 16 residues long. CDR1 and CDR2 (germline): SGHTA, FQGNSA. V dropped 1 base and J dropped 2 bases, with 12 bases sitting between them. Overall study results and limits: Cumulative public TCR beta family frequency identified CMV carriers with the relevant HLA. HLA-C-restricted CMV-specific TCR beta clonotypes prevailed in the ex vivo response.

This receptor was identified in a human donor in good health (CMV status not recorded). Some clones in this sample may be carry-over from other donors' samples. The J gene is TRBJ1-5, the V gene TRBV7-2; a weak D match, TRBD1 (5 bases). Material for sequencing was PBMCs. CDR3 in amino acids: CASSLVKGVGNQPQHF. The CDR3 nucleotides are TGTGCCAGCAGCTTAGTGAAAGGGGTGGGCAATCAGCCCCAGCATTTT.